This paragraph covers one T cell receptor (beta chain) sequence. Using immunoSEQ multiplex PCR, the repertoire was profiled, and TCRdb retains in-frame clones only, with some absent. The sample comprises a few hundred thousand clones, over 70% of which are singletons, and 5% to 6% rests with the top ten. This CDR3 region has 15 residues. Trimming took 9 bases from V and 0 from J, leaving 18 bases between them. Germline-derived CDR1 and CDR2 are SGHRS and YFSETQ. Across 24 US areas, participants ranged in age from 18 to 89 years. Clinical history reported by participants formed the basis on which cohorts were assigned. The data stem from a study of blood T cell repertoires in COVID-19.

Sequencing was done on a sample of PBMCs or T cells enriched from blood (not recorded which). The TCR sequence derives from a man between 25 and 39 years old who had recovered from COVID-19. This chain connects TRBV5-1 to TRBJ1-2; tentative D call: TRBD1 (6 bases). The CDR3 protein is CATTKDRTTNYGYTF. The CDR3 DNA reads as TGCGCCACTACTAAGGACAGAACGACTAACTATGGCTACACCTTC.